One sample yielded the 32 T cell receptor beta chains listed below, sequenced in a study of blood T cells in healthy people across ages. For the second PCR, which ran for roughly 6 to 11 cycles, a sample-barcoded 5' primer and a J-beta primer mix were used. MiXCR, applied by TCRdb to the 5' RACE reads, yields one record per CDR3 protein. The top ten hold around 0.75% of the sample, which has under 1,100,000 distinct CDR3 sequences, about 23% seen once. These data also featured in a second study, about T cells of mothers and their children.

The source material was blood. All receptors come from a girl aged 2-10 years in good health.

V gene TRBV15 combines with J gene TRBJ2-3; perhaps D is TRBD1 or TRBD2 (5 bases each). With 3 bases removed from V and 5 bases from J, the gap between germline ends came to 18 bases. Per the germline V gene, CDR1 is LNHNV and CDR2 is YYDKDF (reference sequence). The CDR3 consists of 16 residues. CDR3 region: CATSSLPLRGVDTQYF. DNA for the CDR3: TGTGCCACCAGCAGCCTCCCACTCCGAGGGGTAGATACGCAGTATTTT. The full variable domain, rest sourced from reference TRBV15 and TRBJ2-3, is DAMVIQNPRYQVTQFGKPVTLSCSQTLNHNVMYWYQQKSSQAPKLLFHYYDKDFNNEADTPDNFQSRRPNTSFCFLDIRSPGLGDTAMYLCATSSLPLRGVDTQYFGPGTRLTVL.

V gene TRBV7-3 combines with J gene TRBJ2-1, with D perhaps matching TRBD2 (6 bases). The germline V and J ends were trimmed by 2 bases and 8 bases, with 16 bases remaining between them. The CDR3 spans 15 residues. Germline V gene lookup returns CDR1 SGHTA and CDR2 FQGTGA. The CDR3 is CASSLGAGSVHEQFF. CDR3 sequence (DNA): TGTGCCAGCAGCTTAGGGGCGGGATCAGTTCATGAGCAGTTCTTC. Full variable domain (missing parts from reference TRBV7-3 and TRBJ2-1): GAGVSQTPSNKVTEKGKYVELRCDPISGHTALYWYRQSLGQGPEFLIYFQGTGAADDSGLPNDRFFAVRPEGSVSTLKIQRTERGDSAVYLCASSLGAGSVHEQFFGPGTRLTVL.

The table lists this clonotype with a few counts. The chain is built from TRBV7-3 and TRBJ2-1; TRBD2 is a possible D gene (7 bases). Per the germline V gene, CDR1 is SGHTA and CDR2 is FQGTGA. The CDR3 is 14 amino acids. Trimming stripped 3 bases from V and 9 bases from J, with 15 bases between. CDR3 in amino acids: CASSLEGGGSEQFF. CDR3 bases: TGTGCCAGCAGCTTGGAGGGAGGGGGAAGTGAGCAGTTCTTC.

About this clonotype: Its ends do not fully match the called genes, so a read error is possible. This chain connects TRBV12-3 or TRBV12-4 to TRBJ2-6; unclear D gene. This CDR3 is built from 8 residues. CDR3 sequence: CVSSPVTF. In DNA, the CDR3 is TGTGTCAGCAGTCCCGTGACTTTC.

This clonotype was seen a handful of times. The chain is built from TRBV15 and TRBJ1-2; the match to TRBD1 covers 9 bases. The CDR3 contains 16 residues. CDR1 and CDR2 from the germline V gene are LNHNV and YYDKDF (reference sequence). The V gene end was trimmed by 0 bases and the J gene end by 4 bases; junction bases not matched to a gene: 6. The CDR3 loop is CATSRDLGTGFYGYTF. CDR3 DNA: TGTGCCACCAGCAGAGATCTGGGGACAGGGTTCTATGGCTACACCTTC.

The gene calls are TRBV2 and TRBJ2-5; TRBD2 agrees at 8 bases. The tail of the sequence fits TRBJ2-7 better, so the J call may be wrong. In germline, CDR1 is SNHLY, CDR2 FYNNEI. This CDR3 region has 15 residues. Here the CDR3 DNA reads TGTGCCAGCAGGATTCTAGTTGCGGGGGGTTACGAGCAGTACTTC. It codes for CASRILVAGGYEQYF.

This clonotype was picked up a small number of times. The chain carries TRBV12-5 and TRBJ2-5; TRBD2 matches 7 bases. The CDR3 length is 13 residues. Trimming took 2 bases from V and 5 from J; bases not matched to a gene: 2. The germline V gene encodes CDR1 LGHNT and CDR2 FRNRAP. CDR3 sequence: CASGLFGGETQYF. The DNA of the CDR3 is TGTGCTAGTGGTTTGTTCGGGGGGGAGACCCAGTACTTC.

The J gene is TRBJ2-5, the V gene TRBV4-2; 7 bases line up with TRBD2. The DNA end lines up better with TRBJ2-7; the J call may be wrong. Germline values: CDR1 LGHNA, CDR2 YNFKEQ. The CDR3 consists of 16 residues. The DNA of the CDR3 is TGTGCCAGCAGCCAAGAAAGGAGCCTAGCGGCGTACGAGCAGTACTTC. Its protein is CASSQERSLAAYEQYF.

This clonotype has just a few counts. The genes are TRBV20-1 and TRBJ2-5, with 10 nucleotides matching TRBD2. With the DNA end fitting TRBJ2-1 better, the J assignment may be wrong. Per germline, CDR1 DFQATT and CDR2 SNEGSKA (reference sequence). The CDR3 is 17 residues long. DNA for the CDR3: TGCAGTGCTAGAGATGGGCTAGCGGGAGAGTTGATCTATGAGCAGTTCTTC. This gives the protein CSARDGLAGELIYEQFF.

This clonotype was found many times. At one end the junction does not follow the germline gene, possibly because of a read error. This rearrangement joins TRBV4-3 to TRBJ2-1; D gene ambiguous. Germline loops: CDR1 LGHNA, CDR2 YSLEER. This CDR3 is built from 13 residues. CDR3 residues: CASSQESRNEQFF. CDR3 coding DNA: TGTGCCAGCAGCCAAGAGAGTCGGAATGAGCAGTTCTTC.

This clonotype has just a few counts. The rearrangement joins TRBV5-1 to TRBJ2-5; TRBD1 or TRBD2 may be the D gene (6 bases each). V was shortened by 2 bases and J by 3 bases, with 14 bases between the two germline ends. The CDR3 sequence is 15 residues long. Looked up from germline, CDR1 is SGHRS and CDR2 is YFSETQ. CDR3 nucleotide sequence: TGCGCCAGCAGCTTTGATAAGGGGGGAAAAGAGACCCAGTACTTC. Its protein product is CASSFDKGGKETQYF.

This clonotype has a handful of counts. The chain has TRBV5-6 and TRBJ2-3; 13 positions match TRBD2. This CDR3 contains 16 residues. Germline lookup yields CDR1 SGHDT and CDR2 YYEEEE. Unmatched junction bases numbered 5, after V lost 4 bases and J lost 3 bases. CDR3 loop: CASSEGLAGETDTQYF. In DNA form, the CDR3 reads TGTGCCAGCAGCGAAGGACTAGCGGGAGAGACAGATACGCAGTATTTT.

The genes are TRBV6-2 or TRBV6-3 and TRBJ2-7, with no clear D. The CDR3 covers 13 residues. The V and J ends lost 0 bases and 1 base respectively, with 4 bases between them. Germline CDR1 and CDR2: MNHEY and SVGEGT. CDR3 coding DNA: TGTGCCAGCAGTTACTCGAGGTCCTACGAGCAGTACTTC. It encodes CASSYSRSYEQYF.

This clonotype was observed a handful of times. The V and J genes are TRBV29-1 and TRBJ1-3, with 8 bases aligning to TRBD1. The germline V gene has CDR1 SQVTM and CDR2 ANQGSEA. V gave up 1 base and J gave up 5 bases; unmatched junction bases: 4. CDR3 length: 14 residues. In DNA form, the CDR3 reads TGCAGCGTTGAAGGCGGACAGGGAAGAAACACCATATATTTT. Translating gives CSVEGGQGRNTIYF.

This clonotype occurred many times. The chain has TRBV12-3 or TRBV12-4 and TRBJ1-1, with unresolved D. This CDR3 is built from 13 residues. V lost 3 bases and J 5 bases, leaving 10 bases between the germline ends. The CDR3 DNA reads TGTGCCAGCAGTTTTCGGGGTAATACTGAAGCTTTCTTT. It yields the protein CASSFRGNTEAFF.

This clonotype was seen only a few times. V is TRBV6-1 and J is TRBJ1-5, with TRBD1 as a possible D gene (5 bases). The CDR3 contains 15 residues. The germline V gene has CDR1 MNHNS and CDR2 SASEGT. Deletions cut 7 bases from V and 6 bases from J, with 19 bases between. Here the CDR3 DNA reads TGTGCCAGCATCCCAATGGCCGGAGGGGTTCAGCCCCAGCATTTT. Protein: CASIPMAGGVQPQHF.

This clonotype was counted a few times. The chain carries TRBV20-1 and TRBJ2-7, with TRBD1 as a possible D gene (6 bases). This CDR3 is 12 amino acids long. The ends were cut back, 6 bases at V and 4 bases at J, with 13 bases in the middle. Germline CDR1 and CDR2: DFQATT and SNEGSKA (reference sequence). The CDR3 nucleotides are TGCAGTGCCAGCAGGGACACTTACGAGCAGTACTTC. It yields the protein CSASRDTYEQYF.

This clonotype was counted between two and nine times. This chain uses TRBV6-2 or TRBV6-3 with TRBJ2-2; D unclear. Germline V lookup: CDR1 MNHEY, CDR2 SVGEGT. The CDR3 is made up of 15 amino acids. V dropped 4 bases and J dropped 5 bases, with 14 bases sitting between them. This chain's CDR3 is CASSSTNRDTGELFF. The CDR3 region has the DNA TGTGCCAGCAGTTCTACCAATAGGGATACCGGGGAGCTGTTTTTT.

The chain recombines TRBV4-2 with TRBJ1-3; D not resolved. The CDR3 runs to 16 residues. The V gene lost 1 base and the J gene lost 0 bases, with 10 bases spanning the gap. Germline V gives CDR1 LGHNA, CDR2 YNFKEQ. CDR3 protein: CASSQVHGGSGNTIYF. Here the CDR3 DNA reads TGTGCCAGCAGCCAAGTTCACGGTGGCTCTGGAAACACCATATATTTT.

This clonotype was counted only a few times. The chain links TRBV28 to TRBJ2-4; 7 nucleotides agree with TRBD2. Losses at the gene ends were 3 bases for V and 6 bases for J; bases not matched to a gene: 8. Germline V gives CDR1 MDHEN, CDR2 SYDVKM. The CDR3 is 15 amino acids. The CDR3 bases are TGTGCCAGCAGTTTTATTACTTGGGGGGGAAACATTCAGTACTTC. Protein product: CASSFITWGGNIQYF.

This clonotype was observed a few times. Here the CDR3 DNA reads TGCAGCGTTGTTGCCTCGGACAGGGAAGTTGAGACCCAGTACTTC. Protein sequence: CSVVASDREVETQYF. The chain links TRBV29-1 to TRBJ2-5; 8 nucleotides match TRBD1. V lost 4 bases, J lost 5 bases, and 12 bases stayed unmatched. Germline V gene lookup returns CDR1 SQVTM and CDR2 ANQGSEA. The CDR3 spans 15 residues. The full variable domain, with the rest looked up from reference TRBV29-1 and TRBJ2-5, is SAVISQKPSRDICQRGTSLTIQCQVDSQVTMMFWYRQQPGQSLTLIATANQGSEATYESGFVIDKFPISRPNLTFSTLTVSNMSPEDSSIYLCSVVASDREVETQYFGPGTRLLVL.

The table lists this clonotype with a few counts. The gene calls are TRBV3-1 and TRBJ2-1; D uncertain. Trimming shortened V by 1 base and J by 9 bases, and 10 bases separated the two germline ends. The CDR3 runs 13 residues. CDR1 is LGHDT and CDR2 is YNNKEL in the germline V gene (reference sequence). The CDR3 nucleotides read TGTGCCAGCAGCCAAGGGGTAGTTCCTGAGCAGTTCTTC. It is translated as CASSQGVVPEQFF.

The chain links TRBV4-1 to TRBJ2-7, with 7 bases lining up with TRBD1. V was clipped by 4 bases and J by 0 bases; unmatched bases: 9. The CDR3 contains 16 residues. CDR1 and CDR2 from the germline V gene are MGHRA and YSYEKL. The CDR3 DNA is TGCGCCAGCAGCCGAACCGGGACAGAGAGCTCCTACGAGCAGTACTTC. It translates to CASSRTGTESSYEQYF.

The sample holds a few counts of this clonotype. V is TRBV12-5 and J is TRBJ2-1; D remains ambiguous. The CDR3 is 13 residues long. Germline CDR1 and CDR2: LGHNT and FRNRAP. Trimming took 0 bases from V and 9 from J, leaving 9 bases between them. CDR3 in DNA: TGTGCTAGTGGTTTGGTACCGCTCGGTGAGCAGTTCTTC. Encoded protein: CASGLVPLGEQFF.

This clonotype turned up a few times. The chain uses TRBV28 and TRBJ2-5; D is perhaps TRBD1 or TRBD2 (5 bases each). This CDR3 contains 15 residues. Germline V gene sequence: CDR1 MDHEN, CDR2 SYDVKM. The V and J ends lost 3 bases and 2 bases respectively, with 13 bases between them. CDR3 coding DNA: TGTGCCAGCAGTTTTGAGGGGCGGATACAAGAGACCCAGTACTTC. Translated, it gives CASSFEGRIQETQYF.

This clonotype has more than one count but fewer than ten. V is TRBV27 and J is TRBJ1-2, with 7 bases identical to TRBD1. The CDR3 extends over 14 amino acids. Trimming at V came to 5 bases and at J to 6 bases, leaving 9 bases not matched to a gene. Germline V CDR1 and CDR2: MNHEY, SMNVEV (reference sequence). The CDR3 DNA sequence: TGTGCCAGCAGTCCCCGCGGAGGGGGCCATGGCTACACCTTC. It yields the protein CASSPRGGGHGYTF.

The chain recombines TRBV24-1 with TRBJ2-3; D is undetermined. Trimming took off 4 bases at V and 7 bases at J, with 8 bases between the two ends. The germline CDR1 and CDR2 sequences are KGHDR and SFDVKD. The CDR3 sequence is 12 residues long. For the CDR3, the DNA is TGTGCCACCAGTGACGACCGCTATACGCAGTATTTT. Translation: CATSDDRYTQYF.

This clonotype has just a few counts. The gene calls are TRBV6-5 and TRBJ1-2; possible D gene TRBD1, 5 bases. Germline V gene sequence: CDR1 MNHEY, CDR2 SVGAGI. This CDR3 is built from 16 residues. V was cut by 2 bases and J by 5 bases, with 18 bases left in between. CDR3 DNA: TGTGCCAGCAGTTACGGGACCCTAGACCGTCGGTATGGCTACACCTTC. Encoded protein: CASSYGTLDRRYGYTF.

This clonotype turned up a few times. The chain recombines TRBV7-9 with TRBJ1-2; no definite D call. V lost 10 bases, J lost 5 bases, and 8 bases lay in between. Looked up from germline, CDR1 is SEHNR and CDR2 is FQNEAQ (reference sequence). CDR3 length equals 10 residues. Here the CDR3 reads CATEEYGYTF. CDR3 bases: TGTGCCACCGAGGAATATGGCTACACCTTC.

This sequence joins TRBV6-1 and TRBJ2-7, with D perhaps matching TRBD1 or TRBD2 (5 bases each). Trimming stripped 5 bases from V and 7 bases from J, with 9 bases between. The CDR3 loop spans 11 amino acids. The germline V gene has CDR1 MNHNS and CDR2 SASEGT. Written as DNA, the CDR3 is TGTGCCAGCAGTTTCGAGGGGGAGCAGTACTTC. Amino acids: CASSFEGEQYF.

The chain uses TRBV29-1 and TRBJ2-1; tentatively, D is TRBD1 (5 bases). The CDR3 is 13 residues long. Trimming cost V 6 bases and J 6 bases, with 15 bases left between them. The germline gives CDR1 SQVTM, CDR2 ANQGSEA. Here the CDR3 reads CSVMGPAFNEQFF. CDR3 coding DNA: TGCAGCGTGATGGGGCCGGCCTTCAATGAGCAGTTCTTC.

This clonotype was observed a handful of times. This rearrangement joins TRBV6-6 to TRBJ2-3, with 10 bases identical to TRBD2. V lost 5 bases, J lost 6 bases, and 8 bases stayed unmatched. This CDR3 comprises 15 residues. Germline lookup yields CDR1 MNHNY and CDR2 SVGAGI (reference sequence). The CDR3 sequence: CASSRLAGVGDTQYF. CDR3 nucleotides: TGTGCCAGCAGTCGGCTAGCGGGAGTCGGGGATACGCAGTATTTT.